This T cell receptor beta chain was sequenced for a study of Graves' ophthalmopathy and Graves' hyperthyroidism. About the study: Prior to any treatment, peripheral blood was collected at the time of initial diagnosis. Study observations and caveats: Blood contained most expanded thyroid clonotypes exceeding 0.001 frequency.

Donors with ophthalmopathy: moderate-to-severe activity, CAS ≥3, NOSPECS ≥4, duration under 3 months. PBMCs originated in approximately 9.2 ml of fresh peripheral blood. Using RNA transcripts, the TCR beta CDR3 regions were amplified. The workflow started with a first-round RT-PCR run with HTBI primers and then moved on to a second-round multiplex PCR. TCRdb re-analysed the multiplex PCR reads in MiXCR, keeping a single row per CDR3 protein. The sample yields 200,000 to 250,000 distinct CDR3 sequences, roughly 21% seen once. This clonotype was observed many times. What it binds is not known. The CDR3 has 15 amino acids. V lost 4 bases, J lost 1 base, and 6 bases stayed unmatched.

The rearrangement joins TRBV12-3 or TRBV12-4 to TRBJ1-2, with TRBD1 matching over 7 bases. Source material: peripheral blood. The source is a woman between 45 and 65 years old with Graves' ophthalmopathy. The CDR3 DNA reads as TGTGCCAGCAGTTCAACCGGGACAGTTAACTATGGCTACACCTTC. Translation gives CASSSTGTVNYGYTF.